The 29 T cell receptor beta chains below all came from one sample that was sequenced in a study of shared clonotypes between healthy human individuals. Measured with immunoSEQ multiplex PCR; TCRdb has only the in-frame clones, and not every one. Counted here are approximately 1,500,000 clones, approximately 98% occurring once; the ten biggest clones make up about 0.42%. Sequences were obtained from naive CD4+ T cells sorted from blood. Subset: CD45RA+ positively selected. Receptors were obtained from a man under 40 in good health.

This clone was counted a single time. This chain connects TRBV7-6 to TRBJ2-2, with 7 nucleotides matching TRBD1. The CDR3 is 15 residues long. Germline V gene lookup returns CDR1 SGHVS and CDR2 FNYEAQ. The V and J ends lost 5 bases and 4 bases, in that order; junction bases with no gene match: 7. Here the CDR3 reads CASSPLRQGTGELFF. The CDR3 DNA is TGTGCCAGCAGCCCATTGAGACAGGGCACCGGGGAGCTGTTTTTT. The full variable domain, completed using reference TRBV7-6 and TRBJ2-2, is GAGVSQSPRYKVTKRGQDVALRCDPISGHVSLYWYRQALGQGPEFLTYFNYEAQQDKSGLPNDRFSAERPEGSISTLTIQRTEQRDSAMYRCASSPLRQGTGELFFGEGSRLTVL.

This rearrangement joins TRBV2 to TRBJ2-7, with 12 bases that match TRBD1. The J segment lost 6 bases and the V segment lost 7 bases, leaving 7 bases of the junction unmatched. The CDR3 contains 14 residues. CDR1 and CDR2 from the germline V gene are SNHLY and FYNNEI. The CDR3 loop reads CASTEGDRGREQYF. In nucleotides, the CDR3 is TGTGCCAGCACCGAAGGGGACAGGGGGCGCGAGCAGTACTTC.

The chain carries TRBV15 and TRBJ2-7; 9 nucleotides agree with TRBD1. This CDR3 contains 14 residues. The junction had 3 bases not matched to a gene; V was cut back by 3 bases and J by 3 bases. CDR1 LNHNV and CDR2 YYDKDF come from the germline V gene (reference sequence). The DNA of the CDR3 is TGTGCCACCAGCAGCCGGGACAGGGACTACGAGCAGTACTTC. It is translated as CATSSRDRDYEQYF.

CDR3 loop: CSVTDGLAGGYGQYF. CDR3 nucleotides: TGCAGCGTTACAGATGGGCTAGCGGGAGGGTACGGCCAGTACTTC. The J gene is TRBJ2-5, the V gene TRBV29-1, with TRBD2 matching over 12 bases. V lost 5 bases, J lost 10 bases, and 14 bases stayed unmatched. CDR3 length equals 15 residues. Germline CDR1 is SQVTM and CDR2 is ANQGSEA. Full variable domain (remainder filled in from reference TRBV29-1 and TRBJ2-5): SAVISQKPSRDICQRGTSLTIQCQVDSQVTMMFWYRQQPGQSLTLIATANQGSEATYESGFVIDKFPISRPNLTFSTLTVSNMSPEDSSIYLCSVTDGLAGGYGQYFGPGTRLLVL.

The genes are TRBV30 and TRBJ1-2; weak D call: TRBD1 (6 bases). The germline gives CDR1 GTSNPN, CDR2 SVGIG (reference sequence). This CDR3 comprises 13 residues. Deletions cut 1 base from V and 4 bases from J, with 10 bases between. The CDR3 sequence: CAWSAGTFYGYTF. In DNA, the CDR3 is TGTGCCTGGAGTGCCGGGACATTCTATGGCTACACCTTC. Full variable domain (remainder filled in from reference TRBV30 and TRBJ1-2): SQTIHQWPATLVQPVGSPLSLECTVEGTSNPNLYWYRQAAGRGLQLLFYSVGIGQISSEVPQNLSASRPQDRQFILSSKKLLLSDSGFYLCAWSAGTFYGYTFGSGTRLTVV.

Remarks on this clone: Other DNA sequences in this sample translate to the same CDR3. The J gene is TRBJ1-5, the V gene TRBV18; D perhaps matches TRBD1 (6 bases). CDR3 length: 15 residues. Trimming stripped 4 bases from V and 0 bases from J, with 10 bases between. Germline CDR1 is KGHSH and CDR2 is LQKENI. CDR3 loop: CASSRTVNSNQPQHF. In DNA, the CDR3 is TGTGCCAGCTCACGGACAGTAAATAGCAATCAGCCCCAGCATTTT.

The chain is built from TRBV27 and TRBJ2-3; D is perhaps TRBD2 (6 bases). The V end was cut by 2 bases, the J end by 0 bases, with 12 bases between. Germline V gene data show CDR1 as MNHEY and CDR2 as SMNVEV (reference sequence). The CDR3 is 16 amino acids. CDR3 region: CASSLLPGLSTDTQYF. Here the CDR3 DNA reads TGTGCCAGCAGTTTACTTCCGGGACTTAGCACAGATACGCAGTATTTT.

The rearrangement uses TRBV7-6 and TRBJ2-3; 7 bases fit TRBD2. V lost 4 bases and J lost 5; bases outside the gene matches: 9. CDR3 length equals 15 residues. Germline V gene sequence: CDR1 SGHVS, CDR2 FNYEAQ. The CDR3 protein is CASSWGTSGGDTQYF. In nucleotides, the CDR3 is TGTGCCAGCAGCTGGGGGACCTCGGGGGGAGATACGCAGTATTTT.

In nucleotides, the CDR3 is TGTGCCAGTAGTTTGGCAGGGGGAACAGATACGCAGTATTTT. Residues: CASSLAGGTDTQYF. The chain has TRBV19 and TRBJ2-3; TRBD1 matches at 7 bases. CDR3 length: 14 residues. Germline V CDR1 and CDR2: LNHDA, SQIVND (reference sequence). J gave up 3 bases and V 5 bases, and 5 bases lay outside the gene matches.

The rearrangement uses TRBV11-2 and TRBJ2-5, with D uncertain. The CDR3 spans 12 residues. Germline V gene data show CDR1 as SGHAT and CDR2 as FQNNGV. Trimming took 4 bases from V and 2 from J, leaving 5 bases between them. For the CDR3, the DNA is TGTGCCAGCAGCTCCACGCAAGAGACCCAGTACTTC. Protein: CASSSTQETQYF. Combining the CDR3 with reference TRBV11-2 and TRBJ2-5 gives the whole variable domain EAGVAQSPRYKIIEKRQSVAFWCNPISGHATLYWYQQILGQGPKLLIQFQNNGVVDDSQLPKDRFSAERLKGVDSTLKIQPAKLEDSAVYLCASSSTQETQYFGPGTRLLVL.

This clone was seen just once. This rearrangement joins TRBV5-4 to TRBJ2-3; D is tentatively TRBD1 or TRBD2 (5 bases each). Per the germline V gene, CDR1 is SGHNT and CDR2 is YYREEE (reference sequence). The length of the CDR3 is 17 residues. V was cut by 5 bases and J by 2 bases, with 21 bases left in between. In DNA, the CDR3 is TGTGCCAGCAGTCCACCGGGGCGCCAACAAACCACAGATACGCAGTATTTT. This translates into CASSPPGRQQTTDTQYF.

The chain has TRBV2 and TRBJ2-7; 8 nucleotides align to TRBD2. V lost 4 bases and J lost 4; bases outside the gene matches: 3. Germline CDR1 and CDR2: SNHLY and FYNNEI. This CDR3 has 13 amino acids. CDR3 DNA sequence: TGTGCCAGCAGTGCCCGGGAGGGTTACGAGCAGTACTTC. This gives the protein CASSAREGYEQYF. The full variable domain, in which reference TRBV2 and TRBJ2-7 provide the parts outside the CDR3, is EPEVTQTPSHQVTQMGQEVILRCVPISNHLYFYWYRQILGQKVEFLVSFYNNEISEKSEIFDDQFSVERPDGSNFTLKIRSTKLEDSAMYFCASSAREGYEQYFGPGTRLTVT.

The chain is built from TRBV10-3 and TRBJ2-1; D is unresolved. The CDR3 covers 11 residues. CDR1 is ENHRY and CDR2 is SYGVKD in the germline V gene. V was trimmed by 5 bases and J by 8 bases, leaving 7 bases between them. The CDR3 protein is CAISPQYEQFF. The CDR3 region has the DNA TGTGCCATCAGTCCCCAGTATGAGCAGTTCTTC.

V is TRBV7-3 and J is TRBJ2-1, with a weak D call TRBD2 (6 bases). The V end was cut by 5 bases, the J end by 6 bases, with 17 bases between. CDR1 is SGHTA and CDR2 is FQGTGA in the germline V gene. The CDR3 has 15 residues. CDR3: CASSKGQRRGNEQFF. CDR3 bases: TGTGCCAGCAGCAAAGGCCAGAGGAGGGGCAATGAGCAGTTCTTC. Together with reference TRBV7-3 and TRBJ2-1, the CDR3 gives the full variable domain: GAGVSQTPSNKVTEKGKYVELRCDPISGHTALYWYRQSLGQGPEFLIYFQGTGAADDSGLPNDRFFAVRPEGSVSTLKIQRTERGDSAVYLCASSKGQRRGNEQFFGPGTRLTVL.

The chain uses TRBV29-1 and TRBJ2-7, with 7 bases that match TRBD1. Germline V gene data show CDR1 as SQVTM and CDR2 as ANQGSEA. The CDR3 runs to 12 residues. Trimming at V came to 5 bases and at J to 5 bases, leaving 6 bases not matched to a gene. The CDR3 here is CSVSDRVHEQYF. In DNA form, the CDR3 reads TGCAGCGTTTCCGACAGGGTACACGAGCAGTACTTC.

The chain uses TRBV9 and TRBJ2-5; D is possibly TRBD1 (5 bases). V dropped 8 bases and J dropped 1 base, with 24 bases sitting between them. Germline lookup yields CDR1 SGDLS and CDR2 YYNGEE. CDR3 length equals 17 residues. The CDR3: CASSPQTGTNLQETQYF. The CDR3 DNA follows: TGTGCCAGTTCCCCGCAAACAGGCACAAACCTCCAAGAGACCCAGTACTTC.

The V call is TRBV6-1, the J call TRBJ2-7; 9 bases agree with TRBD1. V shed 6 bases and J 2 bases; nucleotides not matched to a gene: 5. The CDR3 is 14 amino acids. In germline, CDR1 is MNHNS, CDR2 SASEGT. This chain's CDR3 is CASRQDRGPYEQYF. DNA of the CDR3: TGTGCCAGCAGGCAGGACAGGGGCCCCTACGAGCAGTACTTC.

V gene TRBV6-6 combines with J gene TRBJ1-1, with unresolved D. V dropped 2 bases and J dropped 2 bases, with 9 bases sitting between them. This CDR3 has 14 residues. The V gene's germline CDR1 is MNHNY and CDR2 SVGAGI (reference sequence). The CDR3 sequence is CASSYTRINTEAFF. CDR3 nucleotides: TGTGCCAGCAGTTACACCAGGATCAACACTGAAGCTTTCTTT.

Concerning this clone itself: A junction end diverges from the germline sequence, so it may reflect a read error. V usage is TRBV5-6 and J usage is TRBJ2-3; TRBD2 might be the D (5 bases). This CDR3 contains 14 residues. CDR1 is SGHDT and CDR2 is YYEEEE in the germline V gene. This CDR3 reads CASGFSVSTDTQYF. Here the CDR3 DNA reads TGTGCCAGCGGCTTTAGCGTTAGCACAGATACGCAGTATTTT.

The chain is built from TRBV27 and TRBJ2-7, with a weak D call TRBD1 (6 bases). The CDR3 contains 15 residues. Germline V gene data show CDR1 as MNHEY and CDR2 as SMNVEV (reference sequence). V was trimmed by 5 bases and J by 0 bases, leaving 14 bases between them. CDR3 in amino acids: CASSARTDSSYEQYF. The CDR3 coding sequence is TGTGCCAGCAGTGCCAGGACAGACAGCTCCTACGAGCAGTACTTC.

The chain is built from TRBV7-8 and TRBJ2-2; 10 nucleotides line up with TRBD1. V was clipped by 3 bases and J by 3 bases; unmatched bases: 13. CDR1 and CDR2 from the germline V gene are SGHVS and FQNEAQ. The CDR3 sequence is 19 residues long. CDR3 in DNA: TGTGCCAGCAGCTTGAGAGGACGCCAGGGACAGGGGTACACCGGGGAGCTGTTTTTT. Translating gives CASSLRGRQGQGYTGELFF.

The CDR3 loop reads CASSFTPQGSYEQYF. CDR3 bases: TGCGCCAGCAGCTTTACCCCGCAGGGGTCCTACGAGCAGTACTTC. This chain joins TRBV5-1 and TRBJ2-7, with D perhaps matching TRBD1 (6 bases). CDR1 and CDR2 from the germline V gene are SGHRS and YFSETQ. V lost 2 bases and J 1 base, leaving 13 bases between the germline ends. The length of the CDR3 is 15 residues.

This chain uses TRBV29-1 with TRBJ2-5; D gene ambiguous. The V gene lost 4 bases and the J gene lost 3 bases, with 9 bases spanning the gap. This CDR3 has 12 residues. The germline CDR1 and CDR2 sequences are SQVTM and ANQGSEA. The CDR3 loop is CSVVPGEETQYF. The CDR3 nucleotides read TGCAGCGTTGTACCCGGAGAAGAGACCCAGTACTTC.

This sequence joins TRBV5-1 and TRBJ2-4, with D possibly TRBD2 on 5 matching bases. CDR1 SGHRS and CDR2 YFSETQ come from the germline V gene. Trimming left V 2 bases short and J 1 base short, with 13 bases between. CDR3 length: 16 residues. Here the CDR3 DNA reads TGCGCCAGCAGCTTTCTAGCCCTGGGTGCCAAAAACATTCAGTACTTC. Protein sequence: CASSFLALGAKNIQYF. The full variable domain, its missing parts supplied by reference TRBV5-1 and TRBJ2-4, is KAGVTQTPRYLIKTRGQQVTLSCSPISGHRSVSWYQQTPGQGLQFLFEYFSETQRNKGNFPGRFSGRQFSNSRSEMNVSTLELGDSALYLCASSFLALGAKNIQYFGAGTRLSVL.

V is TRBV29-1 and J is TRBJ2-7, with TRBD2 matching 7 bases. Trimming at V came to 5 bases and at J to 7 bases, leaving 11 bases not matched to a gene. The CDR3 is made up of 13 amino acids. Germline CDR1 reads SQVTM; CDR2 reads ANQGSEA. CDR3 protein: CSVSGTDIREQYF. DNA for the CDR3: TGCAGCGTTAGCGGGACGGACATTAGGGAGCAGTACTTC.

This chain links TRBV9 with TRBJ2-1, with D perhaps matching TRBD2 (6 bases). V was cut by 3 bases and J by 9 bases, with 19 bases left in between. The CDR3 is made up of 15 amino acids. CDR1 SGDLS and CDR2 YYNGEE come from the germline V gene. The chain's CDR3 is CASSARWDSPFEQFF. The DNA for the CDR3 is TGTGCCAGCAGCGCCCGATGGGACTCCCCTTTTGAGCAGTTCTTC. Full variable domain (rest looked up from reference TRBV9 and TRBJ2-1): DSGVTQTPKHLITATGQRVTLRCSPRSGDLSVYWYQQSLDQGLQFLIQYYNGEERAKGNILERFSAQQFPDLHSELNLSSLELGDSALYFCASSARWDSPFEQFFGPGTRLTVL.

This sequence joins TRBV7-9 and TRBJ2-7; a possible D gene is TRBD1 (5 bases). The CDR3 extends over 14 amino acids. The V end lost 0 bases, the J end lost 3 bases, and 9 bases lay between the germline ends. CDR1 and CDR2 from the germline V gene are SEHNR and FQNEAQ (reference sequence). The CDR3 nucleotides are TGTGCCAGCAGCTTAGCGATAGACAGCTACGAGCAGTACTTC. It codes for CASSLAIDSYEQYF.

V gene TRBV29-1 combines with J gene TRBJ2-5, with TRBD1 as a possible D gene (5 bases). V was pared by 2 bases and J by 1 base, with 8 bases between. This CDR3 has 13 residues. The germline V gene has CDR1 SQVTM and CDR2 ANQGSEA. The chain's CDR3 is CSVELTAQETQYF. Here the CDR3 DNA reads TGCAGCGTTGAACTGACAGCCCAAGAGACCCAGTACTTC.

The chain couples TRBV5-1 to TRBJ2-3, with D possibly being TRBD2 (5 bases). Trimming took 0 bases from V and 4 from J, leaving 12 bases between them. This CDR3 comprises 15 residues. The germline V gene has CDR1 SGHRS and CDR2 YFSETQ. The CDR3 is CASSLVGNGADTQYF. DNA for the CDR3: TGCGCCAGCAGCTTGGTCGGGAATGGGGCAGATACGCAGTATTTT.